Sequencing of this TCR beta chain was carried out in a study of T cell repertoires in cytomegalovirus infection. Study background: It was the public TCR beta signatures that indicated both CMV infection and matching HLA type. Overall study results and limits: Cumulative frequency of public TCR beta families picked out carriers of CMV plus the relevant HLA. The ex vivo response showed dominance by HLA-C-restricted CMV-specific TCR beta clonotypes.

This clonotype was recorded at least ten times. Its specificity is not known. TCRdb processed the reads anew with MiXCR; each CDR3 protein has one entry. Among approximately 71,000 distinct CDR3 sequences listed, around 3.8% were seen once. Germline V gene sequence: CDR1 LNHNV, CDR2 YYDKDF (reference sequence). The CDR3 sequence is 15 residues long. Unmatched junction bases numbered 0, after V lost 1 base and J lost 2 bases. This sequence was found in a human donor in good health (CMV status not recorded). Some clones in this sample may be carry-over from other donors' samples. The V gene is TRBV15, the J gene TRBJ1-5; 9 nucleotides match TRBD1. Sequenced input: PBMCs. The CDR3 coding sequence is TGTGCCACCAGCAGAGGGGACAGGGGCAATCAGCCCCAGCATTTT. This codes for CATSRGDRGNQPQHF.